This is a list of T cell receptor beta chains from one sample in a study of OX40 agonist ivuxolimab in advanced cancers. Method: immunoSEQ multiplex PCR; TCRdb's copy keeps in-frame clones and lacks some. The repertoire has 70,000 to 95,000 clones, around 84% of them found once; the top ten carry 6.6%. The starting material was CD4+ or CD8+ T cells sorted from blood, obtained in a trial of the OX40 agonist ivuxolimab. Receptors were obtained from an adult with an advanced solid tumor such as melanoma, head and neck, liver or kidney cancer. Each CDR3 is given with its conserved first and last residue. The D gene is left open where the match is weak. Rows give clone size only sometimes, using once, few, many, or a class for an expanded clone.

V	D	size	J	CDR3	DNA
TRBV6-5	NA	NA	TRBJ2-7	CASSRLSGYEQYF	TGTGCCAGCAGCCGACTCTCAGGGTACGAGCAGTACTTC
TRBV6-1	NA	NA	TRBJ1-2	CASTSASANYGYTF	TGTGCCAGCACCTCGGCGTCAGCTAACTATGGCTACACCTTC
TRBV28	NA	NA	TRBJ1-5	CASSIGGLGQPQHF	TGTGCCAGCAGCATAGGAGGATTAGGGCAGCCCCAGCATTTT
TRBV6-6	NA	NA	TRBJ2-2	CASSYLGKDTGELFF	TGTGCCAGCAGTTACTTGGGGAAAGACACCGGGGAGCTGTTTTTT
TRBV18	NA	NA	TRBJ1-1	CASQTGMNTEAFF	TGTGCCAGCCAAACAGGCATGAACACTGAAGCTTTCTTT
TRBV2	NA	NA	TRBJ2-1	CASRVGMVEQFF	TGTGCCAGCAGGGTGGGGATGGTCGAGCAGTTCTTC
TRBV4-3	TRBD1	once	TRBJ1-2	CASSQVGQGGGYGYTF	TGCGCCAGCAGCCAAGTTGGACAGGGCGGAGGGTATGGCTACACCTTC
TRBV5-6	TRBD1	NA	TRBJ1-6	CASRQGAWSPLHF	TGTGCCAGCAGGCAGGGGGCTTGGTCACCCCTCCACTTT
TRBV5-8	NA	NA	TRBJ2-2	CASSGGEELFF	TGTGCCAGCAGCGGCGGAGAGGAGCTGTTTTTT
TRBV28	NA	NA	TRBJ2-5	CASSFTSKETQYF	TGTGCCAGCAGCTTTACCTCGAAGGAGACCCAGTACTTC
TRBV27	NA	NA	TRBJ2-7	CASSFRGQGEQYF	TGTGCCAGCAGTTTCAGGGGTCAAGGCGAGCAGTACTTC
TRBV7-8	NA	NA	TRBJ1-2	CASSRDRGYGYTF	TGTGCCAGCAGCCGGGACCGGGGATATGGCTACACCTTC
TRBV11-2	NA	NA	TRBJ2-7	CASTHLVDLFSYEQYF	TGTGCCAGCACCCACCTAGTGGACCTTTTCTCCTACGAGCAGTACTTC
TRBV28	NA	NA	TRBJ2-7	CASTPINSGYEQYF	TGTGCCAGCACCCCGATTAATTCGGGCTACGAGCAGTACTTC
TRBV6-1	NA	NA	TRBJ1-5	CASKADSYNQPQHF	TGTGCCAGCAAAGCCGACAGTTACAATCAGCCCCAGCATTTT
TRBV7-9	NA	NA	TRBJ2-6	CASSNLKYQSRANVLTF	TGTGCCAGCAGCAATCTCAAATACCAAAGTCGGGCCAACGTCCTGACTTTC
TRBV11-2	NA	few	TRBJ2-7	CASSLSQAYYEQYF	TGTGCCAGCAGCTTAAGTCAGGCCTACTACGAGCAGTACTTC
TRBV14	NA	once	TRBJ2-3	CASSQASSTDTQYF	TGTGCCAGCAGCCAAGCATCCAGCACAGATACGCAGTATTTT
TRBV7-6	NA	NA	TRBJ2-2	CASSSLIDTGELFF	TGTGCCAGCAGCTCCCTGATCGACACCGGGGAGCTGTTTTTT
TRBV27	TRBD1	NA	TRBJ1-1	CASSVDRGRGTEAFF	TGTGCCAGCAGTGTCGACAGGGGAAGGGGAACTGAAGCTTTCTTT
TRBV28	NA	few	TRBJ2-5	CASSSPVEFKRETQYF	TGTGCCAGCAGTTCCCCCGTCGAATTTAAGAGGGAGACCCAGTACTTC
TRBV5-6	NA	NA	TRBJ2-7	CASSYNGATYEQYF	TGTGCCAGCAGTTATAACGGGGCCACCTACGAGCAGTACTTC
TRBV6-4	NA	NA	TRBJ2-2	CASSNTNTGELFF	TGTGCCAGCAGTAACACGAACACCGGGGAGCTGTTTTTT
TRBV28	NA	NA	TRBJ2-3	CASSLRGRVSDTQYF	TGTGCCAGCAGTTTAAGGGGGAGGGTTTCAGATACGCAGTATTTT
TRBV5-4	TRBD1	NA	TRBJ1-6	CASSLADRDNSPLHF	TGTGCCAGCAGCTTGGCCGACAGGGATAATTCACCCCTCCACTTT
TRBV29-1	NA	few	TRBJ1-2	CSVEDLAGHYGYTF	TGCAGCGTTGAAGATCTGGCAGGGCACTATGGCTACACCTTC
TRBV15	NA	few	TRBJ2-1	CATSRGASSYNEQFF	TGTGCCACCAGCAGAGGAGCTAGCTCCTACAATGAGCAGTTCTTC
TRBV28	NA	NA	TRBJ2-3	CASSPGGEDTQYF	TGTGCCAGCAGTCCTGGGGGAGAAGATACGCAGTATTTT
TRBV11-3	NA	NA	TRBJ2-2	CASSLGPGQGFTGELFF	TGTGCCAGCAGCTTAGGGCCAGGCCAGGGGTTCACCGGGGAGCTGTTTTTT
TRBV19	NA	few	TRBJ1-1	CASSIDQRPLGSEAFF	TGTGCCAGTAGTATAGATCAGCGGCCGTTGGGTTCTGAAGCTTTCTTT
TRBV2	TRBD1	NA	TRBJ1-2	CASSAGTDYGYTF	TGTGCCAGCAGTGCCGGGACAGACTATGGCTACACCTTC
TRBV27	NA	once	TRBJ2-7	CASSLLGPTSHEQYF	TGTGCCAGCAGTTTACTGGGACCCACCTCCCACGAGCAGTACTTC
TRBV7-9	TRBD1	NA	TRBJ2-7	CASSYTGVSYEQYF	TGTGCCAGCAGCTATACAGGGGTCTCCTACGAGCAGTACTTC
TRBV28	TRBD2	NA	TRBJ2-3	CASSPGLAGTDTQYF	TGTGCCAGCAGTCCGGGACTAGCGGGCACAGATACGCAGTATTTT
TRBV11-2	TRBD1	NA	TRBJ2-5	CASSPSTGTGETQYF	TGTGCCAGCAGCCCGTCAACCGGGACAGGAGAGACCCAGTACTTC
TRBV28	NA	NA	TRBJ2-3	CASPSGTRSTDTQYF	TGTGCCAGCCCCTCCGGGACTCGAAGCACAGATACGCAGTATTTT
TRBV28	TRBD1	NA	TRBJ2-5	CASPRGQGTVETQYF	TGTGCCAGCCCCAGGGGGCAGGGGACGGTGGAGACCCAGTACTTC
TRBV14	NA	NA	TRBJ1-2	CASSQVGGIGYGYTF	TGTGCCAGCAGCCAAGTCGGGGGGATCGGCTATGGCTACACCTTC
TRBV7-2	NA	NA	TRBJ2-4	CASSLGTSKNIQYF	TGTGCCAGCAGCTTAGGGACAAGCAAAAACATTCAGTACTTC
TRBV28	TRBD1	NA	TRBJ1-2	CASSPGQGARLFYGYTF	TGTGCCAGCAGCCCGGGACAGGGGGCGCGGCTCTTCTATGGCTACACCTTC
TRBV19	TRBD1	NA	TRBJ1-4	CASSIHLPGQGASVGEKLFF	TGTGCCAGTAGTATCCATCTGCCGGGACAGGGGGCATCCGTCGGAGAAAAACTGTTTTTT
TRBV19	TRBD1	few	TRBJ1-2	CASSIWDRDGYTF	TGTGCCAGTAGTATCTGGGACAGGGACGGCTACACCTTC
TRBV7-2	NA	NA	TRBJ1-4	CASSLAGPATGEKLFF	TGTGCCAGCAGCTTAGCGGGACCAGCCACGGGTGAAAAACTGTTTTTT
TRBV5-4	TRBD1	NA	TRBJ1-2	CASGQGSYGYTF	TGCGCCAGTGGACAGGGGTCCTATGGCTACACCTTC
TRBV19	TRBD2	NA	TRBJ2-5	CASSMGGVESETQYF	TGTGCCAGTAGTATGGGAGGGGTTGAGTCAGAGACCCAGTACTTC
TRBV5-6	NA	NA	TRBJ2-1	CASSLYNEQFF	TGTGCCAGCAGCTTGTACAATGAGCAGTTCTTC
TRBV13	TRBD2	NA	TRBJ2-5	CASSFGIRKASGIQETQYF	TGTGCCAGCAGCTTCGGAATCAGGAAGGCTAGCGGAATACAAGAGACCCAGTACTTC
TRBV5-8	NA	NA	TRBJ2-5	CASSLDQETQYF	TGTGCCAGCAGCTTGGACCAAGAGACCCAGTACTTC
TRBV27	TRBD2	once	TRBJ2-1	CASSLAGVMYNEQFF	TGTGCCAGCAGTTTAGCGGGGGTGATGTACAATGAGCAGTTCTTC
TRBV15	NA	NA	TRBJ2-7	CATSRDSEGDEQYF	TGTGCCACCAGCAGAGATAGTGAGGGGGACGAGCAGTACTTC
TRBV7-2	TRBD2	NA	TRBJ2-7	CASSLAASGSYEQYF	TGTGCCAGCAGCTTAGCAGCTAGCGGGAGCTACGAGCAGTACTTC
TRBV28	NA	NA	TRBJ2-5	CASSAFQETQYF	TGTGCCAGCAGTGCTTTCCAAGAGACCCAGTACTTC
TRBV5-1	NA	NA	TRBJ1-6	CASSLTNRDLTVSPLHF	TGCGCCAGCAGCTTGACCAACAGGGACCTCACAGTCTCACCCCTCCACTTT
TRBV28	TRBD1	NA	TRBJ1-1	CASSRQGVLHTEAFF	TGTGCCAGCAGTCGCCAGGGGGTTCTTCACACTGAAGCTTTCTTT
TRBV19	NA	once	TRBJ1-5	CASSSSGGNQPQHF	TGTGCCAGTAGTAGTTCGGGGGGCAATCAGCCCCAGCATTTT
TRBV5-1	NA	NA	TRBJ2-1	CASTYQVPPPYNEQFF	TGCGCCAGCACCTACCAAGTCCCTCCCCCCTACAATGAGCAGTTCTTC
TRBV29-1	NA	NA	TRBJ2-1	CSVEDWALNEQFF	TGCAGCGTTGAAGATTGGGCCTTAAATGAGCAGTTCTTC
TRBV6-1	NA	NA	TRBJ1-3	CASSPSGGSGNTIYF	TGTGCCAGCAGTCCTTCTGGGGGCTCTGGAAACACCATATATTTT
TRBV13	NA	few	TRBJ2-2	CASSLGGDNGELFF	TGTGCCAGCAGCTTAGGAGGGGATAACGGGGAGCTGTTTTTT
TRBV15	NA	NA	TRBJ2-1	CATSRGGRGGQGGDEQFF	TGTGCCACCAGCAGAGGGGGCAGGGGCGGCCAAGGCGGGGATGAGCAGTTCTTC